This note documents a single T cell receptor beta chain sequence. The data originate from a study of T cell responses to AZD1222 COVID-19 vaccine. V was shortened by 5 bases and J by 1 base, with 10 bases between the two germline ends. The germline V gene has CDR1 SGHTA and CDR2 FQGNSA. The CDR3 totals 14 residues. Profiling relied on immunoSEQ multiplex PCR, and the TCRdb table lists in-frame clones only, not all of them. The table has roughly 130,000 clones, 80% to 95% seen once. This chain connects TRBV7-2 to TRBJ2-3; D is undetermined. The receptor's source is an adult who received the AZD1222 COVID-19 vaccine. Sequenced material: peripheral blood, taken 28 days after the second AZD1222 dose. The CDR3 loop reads CASSHGPRTDTQYF. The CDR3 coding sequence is TGTGCCAGCAGCCACGGGCCGCGCACAGATACGCAGTATTTT.